This T cell receptor beta chain emerged from a study of blood T cell repertoires in COVID-19. Study summary: Sites in the United States, Italy and Spain provided acute and convalescent COVID-19 samples. Sample material is recorded as cDNA or gDNA derived from T cells, B-cell-depleted T cells, or PBMCs.

The age range of participants was 18 to 89 years, with residence in about 25 US areas. The length of the CDR3 is 15 residues. V trimming: 1 base; J trimming: 9 bases; junction bases outside the gene matches: 8. Germline V gene sequence: CDR1 MGHRA, CDR2 YSYEKL. Per the original methods: Reference gene primer amplification yielded estimated nucleated cell counts. The method was immunoSEQ multiplex PCR; TCRdb's version includes in-frame clones alone and lacks a portion of them. The V and J calls and clone size come from that table; D and trimming were worked out from the DNA. The table has fewer than 250,000 clones, about 86% seen once; the top ten hold under 30%.

What was sequenced was PBMCs or T cells enriched from blood (not recorded which). This chain links TRBV4-1 with TRBJ2-1; TRBD1 agrees at 8 bases. This sequence originates from a woman between 35 and 50 years old in a cohort exposed to, infected with or recovered from COVID-19 (not recorded which). The CDR3 here is CASSQADQGATEQFF. CDR3 sequence (DNA): TGCGCCAGCAGCCAAGCGGACCAGGGGGCGACTGAGCAGTTCTTC.